The 14 T cell receptor beta chains below were found in one sample sequenced in a study of prognosis after radiotherapy for stage I lung cancer. By two-round multiplex PCR, the TCR beta CDR3 was amplified from genomic DNA. Specific primers for each TRBV and TRBJ gene were what first-round PCR used. TCRdb reprocessed the multiplex PCR reads via MiXCR and lists one record per CDR3 protein. Of about 35,000 distinct CDR3 sequences listed, 30% to 35% are singletons. Sequencing was performed on PBMCs, taken before or after stereotactic body radiation therapy (not recorded which). All receptors come from a donor older than 45 with non-small cell lung cancer.

This clonotype was observed at least ten times. The J gene is TRBJ1-2, the V gene TRBV3-1; D is ambiguous. Germline assignment: CDR1 LGHDT and CDR2 YNNKEL (reference sequence). V was pared by 2 bases and J by 6 bases, with 7 bases between. The CDR3 contains 12 residues. The CDR3 DNA reads TGTGCCAGCAGCCAATCCCGGGATGGCTACACCTTC. Protein product: CASSQSRDGYTF.

This clonotype was detected many times. V gene TRBV27 combines with J gene TRBJ2-1; maybe TRBD1 (6 bases). Germline CDR1 is MNHEY and CDR2 is SMNVEV (reference sequence). The CDR3 length is 14 residues. Trimming removed 5 bases at V and 7 bases at J, with 15 bases between. In DNA form, the CDR3 reads TGTGCCAGCAGTATGACAGGTTTGATTAATGAGCAGTTCTTC. It translates to CASSMTGLINEQFF.

This clonotype was counted ten times or more. The J gene is TRBJ1-1, the V gene TRBV6-1; D unresolved. Germline V gene data show CDR1 as MNHNS and CDR2 as SASEGT. This CDR3 has 14 amino acids. The V and J ends lost 6 bases and 1 base respectively, with 12 bases between them. The CDR3 region has the DNA TGTGCCAGCAGCCCCCTCGGGCCGAACACTGAAGCTTTCTTT. The encoded protein is CASSPLGPNTEAFF.

In this sample, this clonotype turned up many times. The chain uses TRBV30 and TRBJ1-2; TRBD1 agrees at 8 bases. CDR3 size: 13 residues. V trimming: 3 bases; J trimming: 8 bases; junction bases outside the gene matches: 8. Germline CDR1 GTSNPN, CDR2 SVGIG (reference sequence). CDR3: CAWSQTGEGGYTF. CDR3 DNA: TGTGCCTGGAGCCAGACAGGGGAGGGAGGCTACACCTTC.

This clonotype was recorded at least ten times. The CDR3 DNA reads as TGTGCCATCAGTGAGTCCGATTACCCTTTGGGCACAGATACGCAGTATTTT. It encodes CAISESDYPLGTDTQYF. The rearrangement joins TRBV10-3 to TRBJ2-3; D is undetermined. V lost 0 bases to trimming and J lost 1 base, with 14 bases between them. CDR1 is ENHRY and CDR2 is SYGVKD in the germline V gene. The CDR3 length is 17 residues.

This chain connects TRBV11-1 to TRBJ2-5; no reliable D call. The CDR3 runs to 16 residues. Trimming removed 1 base at V and 1 base at J, with 13 bases between. CDR1 is SGHAT, CDR2 FQDESV, per germline (reference sequence). The DNA of the CDR3 is TGTGCCAGCAGCTTAGGGGCCTCTTGGATCCAAGAGACCCAGTACTTC. Residues: CASSLGASWIQETQYF.

This clonotype was found many times. J is TRBJ1-1 and V is TRBV12-3 or TRBV12-4; 8 positions agree with TRBD1. This CDR3 is 14 amino acids long. Trimming cost V 7 bases and J 0 bases; bases outside gene matches: 4. CDR3 coding DNA: TGTGCCAGCACCAGACAGGGGATGAACACTGAAGCTTTCTTT. It is translated as CASTRQGMNTEAFF.

This clonotype was counted a few times. The J gene is TRBJ1-2, the V gene TRBV27; 8 bases map to TRBD1. Trimming at V came to 3 bases and at J to 0 bases, leaving 12 bases not matched to a gene. The germline CDR1 and CDR2 sequences are MNHEY and SMNVEV (reference sequence). This CDR3 contains 18 residues. CDR3 bases: TGTGCCAGCAGTTTCCTCCGGGACAGGCGAGAATCTAACTATGGCTACACCTTC. As protein: CASSFLRDRRESNYGYTF.

This clonotype was counted ten times or more. V and J are TRBV12-3 or TRBV12-4 and TRBJ2-7; TRBD2 is a possible D gene (6 bases). The V and J ends lost 1 base and 9 bases respectively, with 13 bases between them. This CDR3 is 13 amino acids long. In DNA, the CDR3 is TGTGCCAGCAGTTTAGGCTTACTAGCAGTGCAGTACTTC. It codes for CASSLGLLAVQYF.

At least ten counts were recorded for this clonotype. An end of the junction does not agree with germline; a read error may underlie this. V and J are TRBV20-1 and TRBJ2-1; TRBD2 matches 10 bases. The CDR3 runs 19 residues. The germline V gene encodes CDR1 DFQATT and CDR2 SNEGSKA (reference sequence). Here the CDR3 reads CSARDLRGSGGSSFNEQFF. The CDR3 DNA reads TGCAGTGCTAGAGATCTGAGGGGTAGCGGGGGGTCCTCCTTCAATGAGCAGTTCTTC.

The genes are TRBV6-1 and TRBJ1-4, with 7 bases lining up with TRBD1. Germline CDR1 reads MNHNS; CDR2 reads SASEGT. This CDR3 comprises 15 residues. Trimming took 6 bases from V and 7 from J; bases not matched to a gene: 11. CDR3 amino acids: CASSADRVRIEKLFF. Here the CDR3 DNA reads TGTGCCAGCAGCGCAGACAGGGTACGGATTGAAAAACTGTTTTTT.

In regard to this clonotype: This likely traces to a read error, being one base from a far larger clone. This CDR3 is CAISLDRRTGTQYF. In DNA form, the CDR3 reads TGTGCCATCAGCTTAGATCGCCGGACAGGAACGCAGTACTTC. The chain employs TRBV11-2 and TRBJ2-5, with 7 positions matching TRBD1. The CDR3 loop spans 14 amino acids. The germline V gene has CDR1 SGHAT and CDR2 FQNNGV.

In its sample, this clonotype was seen many times. The V and J genes are TRBV30 and TRBJ1-6, with 7 bases aligning to TRBD1. The V gene's germline CDR1 is GTSNPN and CDR2 SVGIG (reference sequence). CDR3 length: 15 residues. V lost 2 bases to trimming and J lost 7 bases; unmatched junction nucleotides: 8. Written as DNA, the CDR3 is TGTGCCTGGAGTCTCAGGGCAGGGGGAAATTCACCCCTCCACTTT. Protein sequence: CAWSLRAGGNSPLHF. The full variable domain, its missing parts supplied by reference TRBV30 and TRBJ1-6, is SQTIHQWPATLVQPVGSPLSLECTVEGTSNPNLYWYRQAAGRGLQLLFYSVGIGQISSEVPQNLSASRPQDRQFILSSKKLLLSDSGFYLCAWSLRAGGNSPLHFGNGTRLTVT.

This clonotype is termed medium-sized (0.01 to 0.1%). The chain recombines TRBV5-1 with TRBJ2-2, with D unclear. CDR3 size: 16 residues. Trimming removed 7 bases from V and 4 bases from J, with 20 bases in between. CDR1 and CDR2 (germline): SGHRS, YFSETQ. This CDR3 reads CASFHTPDFVTGELFF. The CDR3 bases are TGCGCCAGCTTTCACACCCCAGATTTCGTCACCGGGGAGCTGTTTTTT.